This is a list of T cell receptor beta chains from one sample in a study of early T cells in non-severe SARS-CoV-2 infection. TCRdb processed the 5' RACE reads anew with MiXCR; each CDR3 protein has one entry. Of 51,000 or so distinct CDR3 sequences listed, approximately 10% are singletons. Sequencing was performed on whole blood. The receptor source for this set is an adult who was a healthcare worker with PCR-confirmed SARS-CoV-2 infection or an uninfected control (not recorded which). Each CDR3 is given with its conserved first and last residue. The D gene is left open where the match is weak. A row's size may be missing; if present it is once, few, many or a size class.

CDR3 DNA: TGTGCCAGCAGTTACGTAGGATGGGGAGAGACCCAGTACTTC; CDR3 protein: CASSYVGWGETQYF; V gene: TRBV6-6; J gene: TRBJ2-5; clone size: .; D gene: .
CDR3 DNA: TGTGCCAGCAATTGGACGTCCTACGAGCAGTACTTC; CDR3 protein: CASNWTSYEQYF; V gene: TRBV21-1; J gene: TRBJ2-7; clone size: .; D gene: .
CDR3 DNA: TGCAGCGTTATGAAAAGCACTGAAGCTTTCTTT; CDR3 protein: CSVMKSTEAFF; V gene: TRBV29-1; J gene: TRBJ1-1; clone size: .; D gene: .
CDR3 DNA: TGTGCCGACCGGGCTTGTGAGGATAGTAATCAGCCCCAGCATTTT; CDR3 protein: CADRACEDSNQPQHF; V gene: TRBV11-1; J gene: TRBJ1-5; clone size: many; D gene: .
CDR3 DNA: TGCGCCAGCAGCTTGGCCCCTTTCAGCTATGGCTACACCTTC; CDR3 protein: CASSLAPFSYGYTF; V gene: TRBV5-1; J gene: TRBJ1-2; clone size: .; D gene: .
CDR3 DNA: TGTGCCAGCAGCTCCTCCGGGACTACCGCCTACGAGCAGTACTTC; CDR3 protein: CASSSSGTTAYEQYF; V gene: TRBV7-2; J gene: TRBJ2-7; clone size: few; D gene: TRBD2
CDR3 DNA: TGTGCCAGCAGCCCCGGGACTTATGTGCAGTTCTTC; CDR3 protein: CASSPGTYVQFF; V gene: TRBV11-2; J gene: TRBJ2-1; clone size: .; D gene: .
CDR3 DNA: TGTGCCAGCAGTTTATTGGGGGCCACTGAAGCTTTCTTT; CDR3 protein: CASSLLGATEAFF; V gene: TRBV28; J gene: TRBJ1-1; clone size: many; D gene: .
CDR3 DNA: TGTGCCAGCAAACGGGGTGACGAGCAGTACTTC; CDR3 protein: CASKRGDEQYF; V gene: TRBV12-3/TRBV12-4; J gene: TRBJ2-7; clone size: many; D gene: .
CDR3 DNA: TGCGCCAGCAGCCAAGGGACAGGGGCAGGGTTTTATGGCTACACCTTC; CDR3 protein: CASSQGTGAGFYGYTF; V gene: TRBV4-1; J gene: TRBJ1-2; clone size: many; D gene: TRBD1
CDR3 DNA: TGTGCCAGCGGCCCTCACCATGAGCAGTTCTTC; CDR3 protein: CASGPHHEQFF; V gene: TRBV12-3/TRBV12-4; J gene: TRBJ2-1; clone size: .; D gene: .
CDR3 DNA: TGCGCCAGCAGCCGCTGGGGATTTGCGGGGGGTAACTACGAGCAGTACTTC; CDR3 protein: CASSRWGFAGGNYEQYF; V gene: TRBV4-3; J gene: TRBJ2-7; clone size: many; D gene: TRBD2
CDR3 DNA: TGTGCCAGCTCACCACCGACAGGCATGTCCGGGGAGCTGTTTTTT; CDR3 protein: CASSPPTGMSGELFF; V gene: TRBV18; J gene: TRBJ2-2; clone size: few; D gene: .
CDR3 DNA: TGTGCCAGCAGTTATACAGGGGACTCACCCCTCCACTTT; CDR3 protein: CASSYTGDSPLHF; V gene: TRBV6-5; J gene: TRBJ1-6; clone size: many; D gene: TRBD1
CDR3 DNA: TGTGCCAGCAGCCCAGCGTCCTGGGGGCAGAGCATTGAAGCTTTCTTT; CDR3 protein: CASSPASWGQSIEAFF; V gene: TRBV14; J gene: TRBJ1-1; clone size: many; D gene: .
CDR3 DNA: TGCAGCGTTGCCCCGTTAGGTGAGCAGTTCTTC; CDR3 protein: CSVAPLGEQFF; V gene: TRBV29-1; J gene: TRBJ2-1; clone size: .; D gene: .
CDR3 DNA: TGCAGTGCCCACGAAGTCGGGGCTAACTATGGCTACACCTTC; CDR3 protein: CSAHEVGANYGYTF; V gene: TRBV20-1; J gene: TRBJ1-2; clone size: .; D gene: .
CDR3 DNA: TGTGCCACCAGTGAGGTCGGCGGGGGCACCGAAGATACGCAGTATTTT; CDR3 protein: CATSEVGGGTEDTQYF; V gene: TRBV24-1; J gene: TRBJ2-3; clone size: few; D gene: .
CDR3 DNA: TGCAGCACCTGGGACGTTTACGAGCAGTACTTC; CDR3 protein: CSTWDVYEQYF; V gene: TRBV29-1; J gene: TRBJ2-7; clone size: few; D gene: .
CDR3 DNA: TGTGCCAGCAGTCACAGCCTATACTATGGCTACACCTTC; CDR3 protein: CASSHSLYYGYTF; V gene: TRBV12-3/TRBV12-4; J gene: TRBJ1-2; clone size: many; D gene: .
CDR3 DNA: TGTGCCAGCAGCCGACTCGGTGAGCAGTTCTTC; CDR3 protein: CASSRLGEQFF; V gene: TRBV6-2/TRBV6-3; J gene: TRBJ2-1; clone size: many; D gene: .
CDR3 DNA: TGTGCCAGCAGTTTACAGGGTCCAAACATTCAGTACTTC; CDR3 protein: CASSLQGPNIQYF; V gene: TRBV28; J gene: TRBJ2-4; clone size: few; D gene: .
CDR3 DNA: TGTGCCAGCAGCTTTAAACCTAGGACTAGCGGCAATACTAGCACAGATACGCAGTATTTT; CDR3 protein: CASSFKPRTSGNTSTDTQYF; V gene: TRBV7-2; J gene: TRBJ2-3; clone size: few; D gene: TRBD2
CDR3 DNA: TGTGCCAGCAGCTTAGGCTTGACAGCAAATCAGCCCCAGCATTTT; CDR3 protein: CASSLGLTANQPQHF; V gene: TRBV7-8; J gene: TRBJ1-5; clone size: .; D gene: .
CDR3 DNA: TGTGCCAGCAGCCCCCGGGACTACCGCCAAGAGACCCAGTACTTC; CDR3 protein: CASSPRDYRQETQYF; V gene: TRBV9; J gene: TRBJ2-5; clone size: many; D gene: TRBD2
CDR3 DNA: TGCAGCGTTGACCCATCAGCCGACTATGGCTACACCTTC; CDR3 protein: CSVDPSADYGYTF; V gene: TRBV29-1; J gene: TRBJ1-2; clone size: many; D gene: .
CDR3 DNA: TGTGCCAGCAGTTACTGGGGACAGAATAACGGGGAGCTGTTTTTT; CDR3 protein: CASSYWGQNNGELFF; V gene: TRBV6-6; J gene: TRBJ2-2; clone size: few; D gene: TRBD1
CDR3 DNA: TGCAGTGCTAGAACTAGCGGGAGTAACGACGAGCAGTACTTC; CDR3 protein: CSARTSGSNDEQYF; V gene: TRBV20-1; J gene: TRBJ2-7; clone size: .; D gene: TRBD2
CDR3 DNA: TGTGCCAGCAACGAAAGGGGACTTAGCACAGATACGCAGTATTTT; CDR3 protein: CASNERGLSTDTQYF; V gene: TRBV21-1; J gene: TRBJ2-3; clone size: .; D gene: .
CDR3 DNA: TGTGCCAGCAGTGAAGCGCTCAGGGTATACGGAAAAAAACTGTTTTTT; CDR3 protein: CASSEALRVYGKKLFF; V gene: TRBV6-1; J gene: TRBJ1-4; clone size: many; D gene: .
CDR3 DNA: TGTGCCAGCAGAAGAGGAGTAGATAGCAATCAGCCCCAGCATTTT; CDR3 protein: CASRRGVDSNQPQHF; V gene: TRBV6-6; J gene: TRBJ1-5; clone size: many; D gene: .
CDR3 DNA: TGCGCCAGCAACGAGGTTAACGGGGAGCTGTTTTTT; CDR3 protein: CASNEVNGELFF; V gene: TRBV5-1; J gene: TRBJ2-2; clone size: .; D gene: .
CDR3 DNA: TGTGCCAGCAGTTCCCAACTAGCGACAGATACGCAGTATTTT; CDR3 protein: CASSSQLATDTQYF; V gene: TRBV6-2/TRBV6-3; J gene: TRBJ2-3; clone size: few; D gene: TRBD2
CDR3 DNA: TGTGCCAGCAGCTTAGGAGGAAAATACTACAATGAGCAGTTCTTC; CDR3 protein: CASSLGGKYYNEQFF; V gene: TRBV11-2; J gene: TRBJ2-1; clone size: many; D gene: .
CDR3 DNA: TGTGCCAGCAGTCCTGGGGCGGCCCTAGGCCAAGAGACCCAGTACTTC; CDR3 protein: CASSPGAALGQETQYF; V gene: TRBV6-5; J gene: TRBJ2-5; clone size: few; D gene: .
CDR3 DNA: TGTGCCAGCAGTCCCGACGGACATTCCTCTTACGCGCAGTTCTTC; CDR3 protein: CASSPDGHSSYAQFF; V gene: TRBV12-3/TRBV12-4; J gene: TRBJ2-1; clone size: many; D gene: .
CDR3 DNA: TGCGCCAGCAGCCAAGATCCTCAGGGGGCAATCACCGGGGAGCTGTTTTTT; CDR3 protein: CASSQDPQGAITGELFF; V gene: TRBV4-1; J gene: TRBJ2-2; clone size: .; D gene: TRBD1
CDR3 DNA: TGTGCCGGCAGTTTAGGCGCGCGGGGCACTGAAGCTTTCTTT; CDR3 protein: CAGSLGARGTEAFF; V gene: TRBV28; J gene: TRBJ1-1; clone size: .; D gene: .
CDR3 DNA: TGCGCCAGCAGCCCAACCCTGAGGACAGGGACTTCTGAAAACACCATATATTTT; CDR3 protein: CASSPTLRTGTSENTIYF; V gene: TRBV5-1; J gene: TRBJ1-3; clone size: .; D gene: TRBD1
CDR3 DNA: TGCAGTGCTAGAGTGGGCCCTCTTAGGAACATAGGGGGTCGTGAGACCCAGTACTTC; CDR3 protein: CSARVGPLRNIGGRETQYF; V gene: TRBV20-1; J gene: TRBJ2-5; clone size: many; D gene: .
CDR3 DNA: TGTGCCAGCAGTAGGACTCTTGAGCAGTTCTTC; CDR3 protein: CASSRTLEQFF; V gene: TRBV6-6; J gene: TRBJ2-1; clone size: many; D gene: .
CDR3 DNA: TGTGCCAGTAGTATCAGTTCGCCCTACGAGCAGTACTTC; CDR3 protein: CASSISSPYEQYF; V gene: TRBV19; J gene: TRBJ2-7; clone size: few; D gene: .
CDR3 DNA: TGTGCCAGCAAGACAGGGGACGGGCAGCCCCAGCATTTT; CDR3 protein: CASKTGDGQPQHF; V gene: TRBV2; J gene: TRBJ1-5; clone size: .; D gene: TRBD1
CDR3 DNA: TGTGCCAGTTCGACAGGGTTGGAAAAACTGTTTTTT; CDR3 protein: CASSTGLEKLFF; V gene: TRBV12-3/TRBV12-4; J gene: TRBJ1-4; clone size: many; D gene: TRBD1
CDR3 DNA: TGTGCCAGCGTTCCGAATGGGAGATCACAATACAATGAGCAGTTCTTC; CDR3 protein: CASVPNGRSQYNEQFF; V gene: TRBV12-3/TRBV12-4; J gene: TRBJ2-1; clone size: many; D gene: .
CDR3 DNA: TGTGCCTGGGCTAGCGGGAGGGGGAAAGATACGCAGTATTTT; CDR3 protein: CAWASGRGKDTQYF; V gene: TRBV30; J gene: TRBJ2-3; clone size: many; D gene: TRBD2
CDR3 DNA: TGCGCCAGCAGCCAAGTAACAGGGGGCTCCAATTCACCCCTCCACTTT; CDR3 protein: CASSQVTGGSNSPLHF; V gene: TRBV4-1; J gene: TRBJ1-6; clone size: many; D gene: TRBD1
CDR3 DNA: TGTGCCAGCAGTGCCCTCCTTGGGGATACGCAGTATTTT; CDR3 protein: CASSALLGDTQYF; V gene: TRBV28; J gene: TRBJ2-3; clone size: many; D gene: .
CDR3 DNA: TGTGCCAGCAGCTCCCAAGGGGGGGAAAACATTCAGTACTTC; CDR3 protein: CASSSQGGENIQYF; V gene: TRBV5-4; J gene: TRBJ2-4; clone size: .; D gene: .
CDR3 DNA: TGCGCCAGCAGCCAAGTTTTGTCGGTCTCTGAAGCTTTCTTT; CDR3 protein: CASSQVLSVSEAFF; V gene: TRBV4-1; J gene: TRBJ1-1; clone size: .; D gene: .